The 3 T cell receptor beta chains reported below all come from one sample, sequenced in a study of cytomegalovirus exposure and HLA in healthy donors (dated by TCRdb to between 2016 and 2019). The receptor library was made with the immunoSEQ multiplex PCR assay. The multiplex PCR relied on a mix of 60 forward primers for TCR Vbeta segments and 13 reverse primers for TCR Jbeta segments. Held by TCRdb, this immuneACCESS table contains in-frame sequences only and omits some clones. Under half of the omission traces to an unresolved V gene where checked; the cause of the rest is unknown. The sample table lists about 150,000 clones, around three quarters of them with a count of one. The ten biggest clones cover about 13% of the sample. Material for sequencing was PBMCs. The receptors here all came from a man aged 40-50 years in good health and CMV-seropositive.

CDR3 residues: CASSTLAGRSGEQFF. DNA of the CDR3: TGTGCCAGCAGTACCCTAGCGGGAAGATCTGGGGAGCAGTTCTTC. The rearrangement joins TRBV13 to TRBJ2-1, with TRBD2 matching over 9 bases. From germline, CDR1 is PRHDT and CDR2 FYEKMQ (reference sequence). Trimming cost V 6 bases and J 10 bases; bases outside gene matches: 13. The CDR3 is 15 amino acids.

The rearrangement links TRBV2 to TRBJ1-1, with unresolved D. The CDR3 extends over 15 amino acids. Between the trimmed V and J ends, which lost 6 bases and 0 bases, there was a span of 14 bases. Germline CDR1 reads SNHLY; CDR2 reads FYNNEI. CDR3 protein: CASSKQSGMNTEAFF. The CDR3 bases are TGTGCCAGCAGCAAACAGAGCGGCATGAACACTGAAGCTTTCTTT.

This clone was observed once. DNA for the CDR3: TGTGCCAGCAGTCGGGGGACAGGGATAAACACTGAAGCTTTCTTT. Translation gives CASSRGTGINTEAFF. The rearrangement links TRBV28 to TRBJ1-1, with 9 nucleotides matching TRBD1. Germline CDR1 MDHEN, CDR2 SYDVKM. The J segment lost 2 bases and the V segment lost 5 bases, leaving 6 bases of the junction unmatched. The CDR3 length is 15 residues. The full variable domain, in which reference TRBV28 and TRBJ1-1 provide the parts outside the CDR3, is DVKVTQSSRYLVKRTGEKVFLECVQDMDHENMFWYRQDPGLGLRLIYFSYDVKMKEKGDIPEGYSVSREKKERFSLILESASTNQTSMYLCASSRGTGINTEAFFGQGTRLTVV.